These 8 T cell receptor beta chains share one sample of origin, sequenced in a study of CD8 T cells in Susac syndrome. Random hexamers were used to reverse transcribe an amount of roughly 0.45 to 1 ug RNA. TCRdb reprocessed the immunoSEQ multiplex PCR reads via MiXCR and lists one record per CDR3 protein. This table holds some 140,000 distinct CDR3 sequences, about 95% found once. Sequences were obtained from CD8+ T cells from PBMCs. Receptor source: a human donor with Susac syndrome.

This clonotype was detected once. Here the CDR3 DNA reads TGTGCCAGCAGCGTAGAAGCATCTGGGGCCAACGTCCTGACTTTC. Translation: CASSVEASGANVLTF. V gene TRBV9 combines with J gene TRBJ2-6, with D unclear. V was trimmed by 0 bases and J by 1 base, leaving 5 bases between them. Germline CDR1 and CDR2: SGDLS and YYNGEE. The CDR3 has 15 amino acids.

The J gene is TRBJ1-1, the V gene TRBV2; 9 nucleotides match TRBD1. CDR3 length equals 14 residues. J gave up 1 base and V 6 bases, and 3 bases lay outside the gene matches. Germline V lookup: CDR1 SNHLY, CDR2 FYNNEI. In DNA form, the CDR3 reads TGTGCCAGCAGGGACAGGGGAGGGAACACTGAAGCTTTCTTT. Amino acid sequence: CASRDRGGNTEAFF.

The chain has TRBV7-9 and TRBJ1-2; D may be TRBD1 (5 bases). CDR3 length: 14 residues. V lost 2 bases and J 4 bases, leaving 11 bases between the germline ends. Germline assignment: CDR1 SEHNR and CDR2 FQNEAQ (reference sequence). The CDR3 DNA is TGTGCCAGCAGCTTACCGGGACGGACCTATGGCTACACCTTC. It translates to CASSLPGRTYGYTF.

V usage is TRBV2 and J usage is TRBJ2-3; TRBD2 aligns across 16 bases. The CDR3 has 19 residues. Germline V gene data show CDR1 as SNHLY and CDR2 as FYNNEI. The J segment lost 5 bases and the V segment lost 1 base, leaving 9 bases of the junction unmatched. Here the CDR3 reads CASSEGGLAGGQPIDTQYF. The CDR3, as DNA: TGTGCCAGCAGTGAAGGGGGACTAGCGGGAGGGCAGCCGATAGATACGCAGTATTTT.

This chain joins TRBV12-5 and TRBJ2-7, with TRBD2 as a possible D gene (5 bases). This CDR3 comprises 14 residues. CDR1 is LGHNT, CDR2 FRNRAP, per germline. The V end was cut by 2 bases, the J end by 0 bases, with 8 bases between. CDR3 protein: CASGLSGISYEQYF. CDR3 in DNA: TGTGCTAGTGGTTTGTCCGGGATCTCCTACGAGCAGTACTTC.

The J gene is TRBJ1-1, the V gene TRBV5-6, with D possibly matching TRBD1 (5 bases). There are 13 residues in the CDR3. The germline V gene encodes CDR1 SGHDT and CDR2 YYEEEE. Deletions cut 5 bases from V and 10 bases from J, with 18 bases between. The DNA of the CDR3 is TGTGCCAGCAGAATGTGGGGGACCCCGCTAGCTTTCTTT. It codes for CASRMWGTPLAFF.

The gene calls are TRBV27 and TRBJ2-7, with D hard to call. Deletions cut 5 bases from V and 4 bases from J, with 9 bases between. This CDR3 spans 12 amino acids. The germline gives CDR1 MNHEY, CDR2 SMNVEV (reference sequence). CDR3 protein: CASSPELYEQYF. The CDR3 bases are TGTGCCAGCAGTCCCGAATTGTACGAGCAGTACTTC.

This CDR3 reads CASSQDRGPNTEAFF. The CDR3 region has the DNA TGCGCCAGCAGCCAAGATAGGGGTCCGAACACTGAAGCTTTCTTT. This chain joins TRBV4-1 and TRBJ1-1; TRBD1 is a possible D gene (5 bases). This CDR3 is 15 amino acids long. Germline CDR1 MGHRA, CDR2 YSYEKL. The germline V and J ends were trimmed by 0 bases and 1 base, with 9 bases remaining between them.